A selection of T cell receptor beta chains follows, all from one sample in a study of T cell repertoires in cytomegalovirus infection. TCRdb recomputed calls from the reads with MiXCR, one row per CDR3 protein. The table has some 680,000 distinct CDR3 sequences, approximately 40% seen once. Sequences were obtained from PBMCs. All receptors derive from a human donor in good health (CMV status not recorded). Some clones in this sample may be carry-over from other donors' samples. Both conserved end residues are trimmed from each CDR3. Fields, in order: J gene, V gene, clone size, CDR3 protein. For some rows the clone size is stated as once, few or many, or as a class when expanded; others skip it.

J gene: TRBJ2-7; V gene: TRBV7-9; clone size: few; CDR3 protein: ASSVTDRDEQY
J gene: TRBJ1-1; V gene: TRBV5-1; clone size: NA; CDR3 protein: ASSTGTGWDTEAF
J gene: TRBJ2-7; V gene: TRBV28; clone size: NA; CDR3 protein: ASRVVGGGSYEQY
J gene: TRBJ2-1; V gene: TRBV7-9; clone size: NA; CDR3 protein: ASSLFGTADNELF
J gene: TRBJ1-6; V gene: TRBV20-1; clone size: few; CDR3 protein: SASLSLGFNSPLH
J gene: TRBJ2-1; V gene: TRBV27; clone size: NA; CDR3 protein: ASRGTEADNDKF
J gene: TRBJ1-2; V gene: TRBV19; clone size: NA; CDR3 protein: ASKTASLANYGYT
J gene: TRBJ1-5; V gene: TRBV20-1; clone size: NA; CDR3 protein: SLRTGNQPQH
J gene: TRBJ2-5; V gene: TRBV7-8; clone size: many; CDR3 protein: ASSLMVTQETQY
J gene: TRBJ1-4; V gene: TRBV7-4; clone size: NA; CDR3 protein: ASSLASGVGEKLF
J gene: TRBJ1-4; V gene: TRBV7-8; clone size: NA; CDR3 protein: ASSLAYPDSFEKLF
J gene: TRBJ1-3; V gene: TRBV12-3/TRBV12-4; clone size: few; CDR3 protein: ASSGRHYSGNTIY
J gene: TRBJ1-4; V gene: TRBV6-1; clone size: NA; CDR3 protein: ASSDSGQGNEKLF
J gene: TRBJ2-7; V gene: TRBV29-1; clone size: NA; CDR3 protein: SFTGQAIYEQY
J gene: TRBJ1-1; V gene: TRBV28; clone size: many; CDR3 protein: ASSRDSHTEAF
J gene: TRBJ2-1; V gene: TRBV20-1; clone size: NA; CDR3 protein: SAVSGTYSYNEQF
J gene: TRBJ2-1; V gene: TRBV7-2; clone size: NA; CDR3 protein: ASKGLAGQAYNEQF
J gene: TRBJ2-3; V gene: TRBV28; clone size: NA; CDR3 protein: ASSNTRQRTDTQY
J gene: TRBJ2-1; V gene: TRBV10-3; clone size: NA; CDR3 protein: AARQSNEQF
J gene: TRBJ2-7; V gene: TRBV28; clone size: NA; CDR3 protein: ASSQPGPHEQY
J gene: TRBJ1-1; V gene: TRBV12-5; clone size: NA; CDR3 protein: ASGWGGRQTEAF